This TCR beta chain was sequenced for a study of T cells in Graves' hyperthyroidism and ophthalmopathy. The sample holds a few counts of this clonotype. The V gene's germline CDR1 is LGHNA and CDR2 YSLEER. This CDR3 region has 14 residues. Between the trimmed V and J ends, which lost 0 bases and 6 bases, there was a span of 12 bases. Amplification targeted TCR beta CDR3 regions from RNA transcripts. The TCR CDR3 was amplified in a first-round RT-PCR using the HTBI primer set. One entry per CDR3 protein results from TCRdb running MiXCR on the multiplex PCR reads. The sample lists about 290,000 distinct CDR3 sequences, over 15% occurring once.

This TCR was sampled from a woman aged 55-75 years with Graves' ophthalmopathy. This chain uses TRBV4-3 with TRBJ2-7; no definite D call. The sequencing input was blood. The CDR3 loop reads CASSQDQENREQYF. Written as DNA, the CDR3 is TGCGCCAGCAGCCAAGATCAGGAAAATCGCGAGCAGTACTTC.